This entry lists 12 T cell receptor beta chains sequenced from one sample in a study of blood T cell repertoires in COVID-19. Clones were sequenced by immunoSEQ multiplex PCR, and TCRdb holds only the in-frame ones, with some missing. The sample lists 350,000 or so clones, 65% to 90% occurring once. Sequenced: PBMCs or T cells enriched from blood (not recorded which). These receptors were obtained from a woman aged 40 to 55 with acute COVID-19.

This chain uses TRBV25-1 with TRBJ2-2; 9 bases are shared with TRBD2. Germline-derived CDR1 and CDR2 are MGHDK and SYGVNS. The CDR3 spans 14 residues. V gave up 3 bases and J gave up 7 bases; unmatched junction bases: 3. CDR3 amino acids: CASSEGTSIGELFF. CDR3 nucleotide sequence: TGTGCCAGCAGTGAGGGGACTAGCATCGGGGAGCTGTTTTTT.

The CDR3 DNA follows: TGTGCCAGTACCCCCGCGGGGGCCCCCTACGAGCAGTACTTC. Translating it yields CASTPAGAPYEQYF. This chain joins TRBV19 and TRBJ2-7, with D possibly being TRBD2 (7 bases). Germline V lookup: CDR1 LNHDA, CDR2 SQIVND (reference sequence). This CDR3 contains 14 residues. Between the trimmed V and J ends, which lost 7 bases and 2 bases, there was a span of 15 bases.

The DNA of the CDR3 is TGTGCCATCAGTGAGTCGACGGGACAGCTTGGCGGCTACACCTTC. Translation gives CAISESTGQLGGYTF. The gene calls are TRBV10-3 and TRBJ1-2, with 7 positions matching TRBD1. Looked up from germline, CDR1 is ENHRY and CDR2 is SYGVKD. This CDR3 contains 15 residues. The V and J ends lost 0 bases and 8 bases, in that order; junction bases with no gene match: 9.

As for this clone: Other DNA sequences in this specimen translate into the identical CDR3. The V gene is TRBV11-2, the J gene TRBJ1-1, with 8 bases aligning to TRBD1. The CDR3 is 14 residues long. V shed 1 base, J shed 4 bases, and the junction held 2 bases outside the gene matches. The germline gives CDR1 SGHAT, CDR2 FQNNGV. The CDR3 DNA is TGTGCCAGCAGCTTAGGACAGGGGAGCACTGAAGCTTTCTTT. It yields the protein CASSLGQGSTEAFF. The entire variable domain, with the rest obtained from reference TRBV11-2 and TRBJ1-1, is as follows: EAGVAQSPRYKIIEKRQSVAFWCNPISGHATLYWYQQILGQGPKLLIQFQNNGVVDDSQLPKDRFSAERLKGVDSTLKIQPAKLEDSAVYLCASSLGQGSTEAFFGQGTRLTVV.

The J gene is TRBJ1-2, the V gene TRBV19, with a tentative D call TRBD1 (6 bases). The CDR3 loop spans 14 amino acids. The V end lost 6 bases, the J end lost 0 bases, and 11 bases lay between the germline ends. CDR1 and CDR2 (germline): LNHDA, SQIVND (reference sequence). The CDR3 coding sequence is TGTGCCAGTAGCGGGACAACAGCTAACTATGGCTACACCTTC. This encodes CASSGTTANYGYTF.

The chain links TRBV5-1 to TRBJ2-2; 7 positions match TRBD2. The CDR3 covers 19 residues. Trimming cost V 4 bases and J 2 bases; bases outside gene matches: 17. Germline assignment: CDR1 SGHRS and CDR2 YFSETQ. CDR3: CASSPGTNRPPINTGELFF. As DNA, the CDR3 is TGCGCCAGCAGCCCAGGGACTAACCGACCACCAATAAACACCGGGGAGCTGTTTTTT.

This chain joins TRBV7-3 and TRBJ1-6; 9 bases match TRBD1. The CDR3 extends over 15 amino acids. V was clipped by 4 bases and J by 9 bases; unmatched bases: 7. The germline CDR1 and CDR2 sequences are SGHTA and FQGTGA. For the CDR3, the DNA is TGTGCCAGCAGCTGGGGACAGGGTCGCTCTTCACCCCTCCACTTT. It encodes CASSWGQGRSSPLHF.

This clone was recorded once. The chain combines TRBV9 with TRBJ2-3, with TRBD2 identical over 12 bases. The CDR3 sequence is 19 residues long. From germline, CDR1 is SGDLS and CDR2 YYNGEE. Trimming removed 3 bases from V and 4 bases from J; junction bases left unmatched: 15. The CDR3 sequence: CASSARYLTSGSVADTQYF. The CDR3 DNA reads TGTGCCAGCAGCGCCCGGTACCTGACTAGCGGGAGTGTTGCAGATACGCAGTATTTT.

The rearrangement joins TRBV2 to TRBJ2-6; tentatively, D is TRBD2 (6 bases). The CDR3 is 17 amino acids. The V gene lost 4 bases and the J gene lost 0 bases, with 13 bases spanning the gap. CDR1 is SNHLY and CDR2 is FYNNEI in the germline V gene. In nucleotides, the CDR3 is TGTGCCAGCAGTGTGGAGGGGCCTAGCTCTGGGGCCAACGTCCTGACTTTC. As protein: CASSVEGPSSGANVLTF.

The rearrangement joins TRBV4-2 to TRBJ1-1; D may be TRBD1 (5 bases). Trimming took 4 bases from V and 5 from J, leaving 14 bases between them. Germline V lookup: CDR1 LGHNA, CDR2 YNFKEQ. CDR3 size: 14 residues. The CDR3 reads CASSLVVTDTEAFF. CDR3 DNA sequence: TGTGCCAGCAGCCTAGTTGTGACAGATACTGAAGCTTTCTTT.

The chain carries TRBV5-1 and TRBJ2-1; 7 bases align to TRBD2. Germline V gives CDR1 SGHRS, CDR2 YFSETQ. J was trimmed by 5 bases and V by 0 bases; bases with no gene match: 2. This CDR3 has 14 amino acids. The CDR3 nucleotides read TGCGCCAGCAGCTTGGGCGGGAGTGACAATGAGCAGTTCTTC. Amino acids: CASSLGGSDNEQFF. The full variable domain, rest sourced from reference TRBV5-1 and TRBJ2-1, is KAGVTQTPRYLIKTRGQQVTLSCSPISGHRSVSWYQQTPGQGLQFLFEYFSETQRNKGNFPGRFSGRQFSNSRSEMNVSTLELGDSALYLCASSLGGSDNEQFFGPGTRLTVL.

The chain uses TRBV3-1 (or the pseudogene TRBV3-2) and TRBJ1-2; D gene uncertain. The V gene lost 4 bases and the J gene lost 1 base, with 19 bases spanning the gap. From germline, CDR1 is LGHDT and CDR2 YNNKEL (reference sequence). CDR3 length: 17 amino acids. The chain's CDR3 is CASSLRHIQEYNYGYTF. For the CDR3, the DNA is TGTGCCAGCAGCCTAAGACACATACAAGAATATAACTATGGCTACACCTTC.